This paragraph covers one TCR beta chain sequence. Looked up from germline, CDR1 is SGHVS and CDR2 is FNYEAQ. The CDR3 is made up of 16 amino acids. V lost 5 bases and J lost 1, with 17 bases in between. Patients from Seattle were sampled longitudinally, starting during active infection. This entry comes from a study of blood T cell repertoires in COVID-19. The wider study: Collection of acute and convalescent COVID-19 samples took place in the United States, Italy and Spain. Sources were T cells, B-cell-depleted T cells, or PBMCs; the material itself was cDNA or gDNA.

Authors' processing steps: Counts of nucleated cells, estimated from reference gene primer amplification, were obtained. The assay was immunoSEQ multiplex PCR, and TCRdb's table has in-frame clones only and misses some. That table is the source of V, J and clone size, and D and trimming were worked out from the DNA. The sample consists of 95,000 to 120,000 clones, more than 80% of them appearing once. Sequenced input: peripheral blood. The chain uses TRBV7-6 and TRBJ2-5; tentative D call: TRBD1 (6 bases). The clonotype comes from a woman aged 60-75 years with COVID-19, enrolled during active disease. CDR3 in DNA: TGTGCCAGCAGCCCCCCCCCTTACAGGGTCCAAGAGACCCAGTACTTC. Amino acid sequence: CASSPPPYRVQETQYF.